The 20 T cell receptor beta chains reported below all come from one sample, sequenced in a study of identical twins. From the 5' RACE reads, TCRdb called clonotypes with MiXCR, one entry per CDR3 protein. This sample carries 1.5 million to 2 million distinct CDR3 sequences, less than 35% of them seen once, and the ten largest clones take less than 0.35%. Material: cord blood. These receptors were obtained from a newborn girl in good health.

In its sample, this clonotype was seen many times. The J gene is TRBJ2-1, the V gene TRBV20-1, with D perhaps given as TRBD1 or TRBD2 (6 bases each). CDR1 is DFQATT, CDR2 SNEGSKA, per germline (reference sequence). The V end lost 2 bases, the J end lost 0 bases, and 11 bases lay between the germline ends. CDR3 length: 15 residues. CDR3 region: CSARRGGSSYNEQFF. As DNA, the CDR3 is TGCAGTGCTAGAAGAGGGGGGAGCTCCTACAATGAGCAGTTCTTC.

In this sample, this clonotype turned up a few times. The rearrangement joins TRBV18 to TRBJ1-4; a possible D gene is TRBD1 (5 bases). Germline lookup yields CDR1 KGHSH and CDR2 LQKENI. The V end was cut by 2 bases, the J end by 6 bases, with 7 bases between. The CDR3 covers 13 residues. The CDR3 nucleotides read TGTGCCAGCTCACCAGGCAGGGATGAAAAACTGTTTTTT. This translates into CASSPGRDEKLFF.

As for this clonotype: An end of the junction differs from the germline gene, which may be a read error. The chain recombines TRBV12-3 or TRBV12-4 with TRBJ2-3, with TRBD2 matching over 9 bases. The CDR3 loop spans 17 amino acids. CDR3 loop: CVSSLRLAGTITDTQYF. The CDR3 DNA follows: TGTGTCAGCAGTTTAAGGCTAGCGGGGACCATCACAGATACGCAGTATTTT.

In this sample, this clonotype turned up a few times. This chain connects TRBV6-5 to TRBJ2-4; 7 bases fit TRBD1. The CDR3 loop spans 17 amino acids. Germline V gene lookup returns CDR1 MNHEY and CDR2 SVGAGI. Trimming took 2 bases from V and 1 from J; bases not matched to a gene: 8. This chain's CDR3 is CASSYPPEDRAKNIQYF. As DNA, the CDR3 is TGTGCCAGCAGTTACCCGCCCGAGGACAGGGCCAAAAACATTCAGTACTTC.

V gene TRBV4-2 combines with J gene TRBJ2-1; 9 bases line up with TRBD1. V lost 1 base and J lost 7; bases outside the gene matches: 5. This CDR3 is 15 amino acids long. In germline, CDR1 is LGHNA, CDR2 YNFKEQ. The CDR3 spells CASSQVYRGPNEQFF. The CDR3 nucleotides are TGTGCCAGCAGCCAAGTGTACAGGGGGCCTAATGAGCAGTTCTTC.

Only a few counts were recorded for this clonotype. The chain carries TRBV18 and TRBJ1-4; the D gene is possibly TRBD1 (6 bases). Trimming left V 3 bases short and J 7 bases short, with 12 bases between. This CDR3 comprises 14 residues. Germline V gives CDR1 KGHSH, CDR2 LQKENI. The CDR3 coding sequence is TGTGCCAGCTCACCGGGACATGCCAGTGAAAAACTGTTTTTT. As protein: CASSPGHASEKLFF. The full variable domain, in which reference TRBV18 and TRBJ1-4 provide the parts outside the CDR3, is NAGVMQNPRHLVRRRGQEARLRCSPMKGHSHVYWYRQLPEEGLKFMVYLQKENIIDESGMPKERFSAEFPKEGPSILRIQQVVRGDSAAYFCASSPGHASEKLFFGSGTQLSVL.

CDR3 nucleotides: TGCGCCAGCAGCCAAGTACCGACAGGGAATTCACCCCTCCACTTT. It translates to CASSQVPTGNSPLHF. The chain is built from TRBV4-1 and TRBJ1-6; 7 positions agree with TRBD1. The CDR3 extends over 15 amino acids. With V trimmed by 1 base and J by 7 bases, 4 bases remained unmatched. Germline V gives CDR1 MGHRA, CDR2 YSYEKL.

The chain's CDR3 is CASSQGVRGGYTF. The CDR3 DNA reads as TGTGCCAGCAGCCAAGGTGTAAGGGGAGGCTACACCTTC. The chain uses TRBV3-1 and TRBJ1-2; maybe TRBD1 (5 bases). Germline-derived CDR1 and CDR2 are LGHDT and YNNKEL (reference sequence). Trimming left V 1 base short and J 8 bases short, with 11 bases between. This CDR3 region has 13 residues.

This clonotype was observed a few times. V gene TRBV6-1 combines with J gene TRBJ1-2; unclear D gene. Germline V gene lookup returns CDR1 MNHNS and CDR2 SASEGT. Trimming pared 3 bases from V and 2 bases from J, leaving 13 bases between. The CDR3 has 15 residues. CDR3 residues: CASSDPPGKNYGYTF. For the CDR3, the DNA is TGTGCCAGCAGTGACCCCCCCGGGAAGAACTATGGCTACACCTTC.

The chain links TRBV2 to TRBJ2-5, with unresolved D. CDR1 and CDR2 (germline): SNHLY, FYNNEI. The CDR3 loop spans 11 amino acids. The V and J ends lost 6 bases and 5 bases respectively, with 7 bases between them. In nucleotides, the CDR3 is TGTGCCAGCAGGGGGTATGAGACCCAGTACTTC. Its translation is CASRGYETQYF.

This clonotype was found a few times. The CDR3 nucleotides are TGCAGTGCTAGAGATAAGGCATTTAGCACAGATACGCAGTATTTT. It yields the protein CSARDKAFSTDTQYF. The V call is TRBV20-1, the J call TRBJ2-3, with unresolved D. The V and J ends lost 0 bases and 0 bases respectively, with 10 bases between them. The CDR3 has 15 amino acids. Germline V lookup: CDR1 DFQATT, CDR2 SNEGSKA (reference sequence).

The chain joins TRBV18 to TRBJ2-1; either TRBD1 or TRBD2 may fit D (5 bases each). The J call may be incorrect, as the DNA end agrees better with TRBJ2-7. The germline V gene encodes CDR1 KGHSH and CDR2 LQKENI. The CDR3 runs to 18 residues. The CDR3 region is CASFPYPGPKSSYNEQYF. The CDR3 nucleotides read TGTGCCAGCTTCCCCTATCCGGGGCCTAAGAGCTCCTACAATGAGCAGTACTTC.

In its sample, this clonotype was seen a few times. This chain links TRBV20-1 with TRBJ2-7; TRBD2 aligns across 10 bases. This CDR3 comprises 14 residues. Germline CDR1 DFQATT, CDR2 SNEGSKA (reference sequence). Losses at the gene ends were 2 bases for V and 6 bases for J; bases not matched to a gene: 7. Here the CDR3 reads CSARLLAGVGEQYF. In nucleotides, the CDR3 is TGCAGTGCTAGACTCCTAGCGGGAGTCGGCGAGCAGTACTTC.

This clonotype has a handful of counts. The chain links TRBV28 to TRBJ1-6, with D possibly being TRBD1 (6 bases). Looked up from germline, CDR1 is MDHEN and CDR2 is SYDVKM. The CDR3 extends over 13 amino acids. Trimming pared 8 bases from V and 7 bases from J, leaving 12 bases between. The CDR3, as DNA: TGTGCCAGCCGGGACACTATCAATTCACCCCTCCACTTT. This sequence encodes CASRDTINSPLHF.

This clonotype was detected a few times. The chain employs TRBV25-1 and TRBJ1-2; D uncertain. This CDR3 contains 16 residues. Germline V gene lookup returns CDR1 MGHDK and CDR2 SYGVNS. The germline V and J ends were trimmed by 0 bases and 7 bases, with 18 bases remaining between them. The CDR3 spells CASSEYKAPGRFGYTF. In DNA form, the CDR3 reads TGTGCCAGCAGTGAATATAAGGCTCCAGGCAGGTTTGGCTACACCTTC.

This clonotype showed up many times. The chain combines TRBV3-1 with TRBJ2-1; D not certain. Germline V gives CDR1 LGHDT, CDR2 YNNKEL (reference sequence). The V end lost 6 bases, the J end lost 3 bases, and 9 bases lay between the germline ends. This CDR3 contains 13 residues. The CDR3 is CASSQLDYNEQFF. Here the CDR3 DNA reads TGTGCCAGCAGTCAGCTTGACTACAATGAGCAGTTCTTC.

This clonotype was detected ten times or more. V usage is TRBV3-1 and J usage is TRBJ2-1; D gene uncertain. The CDR3 consists of 15 residues. Trimming took off 1 base at V and 9 bases at J, with 16 bases between the two ends. The germline CDR1 and CDR2 sequences are LGHDT and YNNKEL (reference sequence). CDR3: CASSQVHTRFGEQFF. Here the CDR3 DNA reads TGTGCCAGCAGCCAAGTACATACACGGTTCGGTGAGCAGTTCTTC.

The gene calls are TRBV7-2 and TRBJ2-7; D is unresolved. Germline CDR1 SGHTA, CDR2 FQGNSA. This CDR3 region has 14 residues. V lost 1 base, J lost 9 bases, and 16 bases lay in between. In nucleotides, the CDR3 is TGTGCCAGCAGCTTAGACCCATCCGGGTCTGCGCAGTACTTC. Its protein product is CASSLDPSGSAQYF. Combining the CDR3 with reference TRBV7-2 and TRBJ2-7 gives the whole variable domain GAGVSQSPSNKVTEKGKDVELRCDPISGHTALYWYRQSLGQGLEFLIYFQGNSAPDKSGLPSDRFSAERTGGSVSTLTIQRTQQEDSAVYLCASSLDPSGSAQYFGPGTRLTVT.

This chain uses TRBV20-1 with TRBJ2-7, with 12 bases lining up with TRBD1. Germline CDR1 is DFQATT and CDR2 is SNEGSKA (reference sequence). The CDR3 is made up of 16 amino acids. V dropped 2 bases and J dropped 6; count of bases not matched to a gene: 11. CDR3 residues: CSARSRPGTGGREQYF. CDR3 sequence (DNA): TGCAGTGCTAGATCCAGACCCGGGACAGGGGGCCGCGAGCAGTACTTC.

The rearrangement links TRBV6-1 to TRBJ2-3; the D gene is possibly TRBD1 (6 bases). Germline CDR1 MNHNS, CDR2 SASEGT. V was pared by 3 bases and J by 5 bases, with 15 bases between. CDR3 length equals 15 residues. The CDR3 DNA sequence: TGTGCCAGCAGTGATAGGGGGATTGAAGGAGATACGCAGTATTTT. As protein: CASSDRGIEGDTQYF.